The T cell receptor beta chain under discussion was sequenced for a study of blood T cell repertoires in COVID-19. Looking at the study overall: Sites across the United States, Italy and Spain contributed samples from acute and convalescent COVID-19. T cells, B-cell-depleted T cells, or PBMCs provided the cDNA or gDNA that served as material.

Original processing notes: Cell counts per sample came from amplifying reference gene primers. Generated by immunoSEQ multiplex PCR, the TCRdb table keeps only in-frame clones and is missing some. V and J calls and clone size follow that table, whereas D and trimming were derived from the DNA. The sample includes roughly 60,000 clones, about 85% of them seen just once. Germline values: CDR1 SGHRS, CDR2 YFSETQ. J gave up 7 bases and V 2 bases, and 2 bases lay outside the gene matches. The CDR3 loop spans 13 amino acids. The sample taken for sequencing was peripheral blood. This receptor was obtained from a human donor with acute or convalescent COVID-19. The donor label of this sample is uncertain. The rearrangement links TRBV5-1 to TRBJ2-2, with 7 bases identical to TRBD1. In DNA, the CDR3 is TGCGCCAGCAGCTTAGGACAGGACGGGGAGCTGTTTTTT. Its translation is CASSLGQDGELFF.